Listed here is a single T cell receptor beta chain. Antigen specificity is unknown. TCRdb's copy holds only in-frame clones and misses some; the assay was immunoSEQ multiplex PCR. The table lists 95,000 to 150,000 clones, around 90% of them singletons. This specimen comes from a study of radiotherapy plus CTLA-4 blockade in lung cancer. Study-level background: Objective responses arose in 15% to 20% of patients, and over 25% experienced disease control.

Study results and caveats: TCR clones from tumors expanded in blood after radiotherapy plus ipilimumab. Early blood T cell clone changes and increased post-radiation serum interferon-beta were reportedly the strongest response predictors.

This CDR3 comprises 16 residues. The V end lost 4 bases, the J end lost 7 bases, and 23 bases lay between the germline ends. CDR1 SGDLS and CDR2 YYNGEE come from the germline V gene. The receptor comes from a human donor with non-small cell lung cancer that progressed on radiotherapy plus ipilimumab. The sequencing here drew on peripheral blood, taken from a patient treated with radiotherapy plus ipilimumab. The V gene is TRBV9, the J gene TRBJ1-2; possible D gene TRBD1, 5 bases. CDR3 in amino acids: CASSSIAGGEFGGYTF. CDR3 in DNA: TGTGCCAGCAGCTCCATTGCGGGGGGAGAATTTGGTGGCTACACCTTC.